This is a list of T cell receptor beta chains from one sample in a study of cytomegalovirus exposure and HLA in healthy donors. TCRdb's copy holds only in-frame clones and misses some; the assay was immunoSEQ multiplex PCR. The repertoire holds 150,000 to 200,000 clones, around four fifths seen once, with roughly 1.4% in the top ten. Material: PBMCs. The source is a woman in her thirties in good health and CMV-seropositive. The conserved cysteine and the conserved F or W are not part of the CDR3 here. A clone size is listed for some rows: how often the clone was seen (once, few, many), or a class if it is expanded.

NA | TRBV5-5 | ASSLAVSTEAF
few | TRBV5-6 | ASSLVARGPGEQY
NA | TRBV10-3 | AISVTGQGLETQY
NA | TRBV29-1 | SAETGALGYGYT
NA | TRBV27 | ASSSETYEQY
once | TRBV15 | ATSRDIMRLAYQETQY
NA | TRBV7-6 | ASSLGGSEQY
NA | TRBV5-4 | ASSGAGVGTDTQY
NA | TRBV5-4 | ASSAMASSTGTDTQY
NA | TRBV20-1 | SAKHSGTQY
NA | TRBV7-8 | ASSLATSSDEQF
few | TRBV7-2 | ASSSTPTGLSSYNEQF
NA | TRBV6-1 | ASSVASGPSTDTQY
once | TRBV9 | ASSVAVQNEKLF
NA | TRBV4-1 | ASSQGAIGRTGSYEQY
few | TRBV7-2 | ASNAGLVYNEQF
NA | TRBV19 | ASSRGGLAGTYEQY
NA | TRBV28 | ASSLPGVQPQH
NA | TRBV5-6 | ASSLGGRYEKLF
few | TRBV28 | ASIPGAVTYGYT
NA | TRBV2 | ASSEVMGGDRSNEQY
few | TRBV9 | ASSVLQEGNTIY
few | TRBV10-1 | ASSDPRLEETQY
NA | TRBV7-9 | ASSLAAGAKTVL
NA | TRBV30 | AWTRSSVYEQY
NA | TRBV5-1 | ASSLSGGETQY
NA | TRBV18 | ASSPETGRNYGYT
NA | TRBV5-4 | ASTSGGTNYGYT
NA | TRBV7-2 | ASSTQGQEYNEQF
NA | TRBV5-4 | ASSFLTGQQETQY
NA | TRBV28 | ASSLTGVPYEQY
NA | TRBV19 | ASSISNLGGTEAF
few | TRBV5-4 | ASSQGGGPSYEQY
NA | TRBV30 | AWSPQGAGGYT
NA | TRBV5-4 | ASRRDLAGGPGEQY
NA | TRBV19 | ASSLPGTAESGQY
NA | TRBV5-1 | ASSFGMGNYGYI
once | TRBV30 | AWRAGTGGRDEQF
NA | TRBV7-7 | ASSPQAGTSGNNEQF
NA | TRBV5-1 | ASSLVYVTGGDEKLF
NA | TRBV10-2 | ASSGALAGAHNEQF
once | TRBV9 | ASSVVPAGGGEQF
NA | TRBV6-1 | ASREGQSSYNEQF